This T cell receptor beta chain is drawn from a study of blood T cell repertoires in COVID-19. Study-level information: Samples taken during acute and convalescent COVID-19 were collected in the United States, Italy and Spain. From T cells, B-cell-depleted T cells, or PBMCs came the material, which was cDNA or gDNA.

Original handling: Researchers report that nucleated cell counts were estimated from reference gene primer amplification. The method was immunoSEQ multiplex PCR; TCRdb's version includes in-frame clones alone and lacks a portion of them. V and J calls and clone size are those listed in that table; D and trimming were worked out from the DNA. The table includes 60,000 to 75,000 clones, 70% to 80% detected once. Germline values: CDR1 SGHAT, CDR2 FQNNGV. Germline trimming cut 5 bases from V and 4 bases from J; bases unmatched to any gene: 10. The CDR3 is 16 amino acids. The sequenced sample consisted of peripheral blood. This chain joins TRBV11-2 and TRBJ2-2; 7 nucleotides line up with TRBD2. The receptor's source is an elderly woman with acute or convalescent COVID-19. The CDR3 sequence: CASSPQTSRLTGELFF. The CDR3 DNA reads as TGTGCCAGCAGCCCTCAGACTAGCCGACTCACCGGGGAGCTGTTTTTT.